Listed here are 24 T cell receptor beta chains from one sample, sequenced in a study of Ad26.COV2.S vaccination and SARS-CoV-2 variants. Libraries were prepared by immunoSEQ multiplex PCR; TCRdb keeps only in-frame clonotypes and omits some of them. The sample has about 350,000 clones, 70% to 90% seen once. Specified treatment: 15 to 20 received Ad26.COV2.S at low or high dose, single or two shots; 5 received placebo; per-sample allocation not given. Each sample was drawn 63 days after the first injection (of vaccine or placebo). Sequenced here: peripheral blood, sampled in a trial of Ad26.COV2.S vaccine versus placebo. All receptors come from a person aged 18-60 years who received the Ad26.COV2.S COVID-19 vaccine or a placebo.

The chain combines TRBV11-3 with TRBJ2-2; 9 positions agree with TRBD2. Germline lookup yields CDR1 SGHNT and CDR2 YENEEA. Unmatched junction bases numbered 8, after V lost 0 bases and J lost 6 bases. The CDR3 has 17 amino acids. The CDR3 reads CASSLDRGGTSPGELFF. The CDR3 bases are TGTGCCAGCAGCTTAGATCGCGGAGGGACTAGCCCCGGGGAGCTGTTTTTT.

The V and J genes are TRBV7-6 and TRBJ2-5; the match to TRBD2 covers 10 bases. Germline values: CDR1 SGHVS, CDR2 FNYEAQ. This CDR3 is 15 amino acids long. The J segment lost 3 bases and the V segment lost 5 bases, leaving 6 bases of the junction unmatched. The CDR3 DNA is TGTGCCAGCAGCGACCCTCTAGCGGGGGAAGAGACCCAGTACTTC. This encodes CASSDPLAGEETQYF. Combining the CDR3 with reference TRBV7-6 and TRBJ2-5 gives the whole variable domain GAGVSQSPRYKVTKRGQDVALRCDPISGHVSLYWYRQALGQGPEFLTYFNYEAQQDKSGLPNDRFSAERPEGSISTLTIQRTEQRDSAMYRCASSDPLAGEETQYFGPGTRLLVL.

The DNA of the CDR3 is TGCGCCAGCAGCCAAGATAGTCGTAACTATGGCTACACCTTC. Its protein product is CASSQDSRNYGYTF. The chain joins TRBV4-3 to TRBJ1-2; D gene ambiguous. Germline V CDR1 and CDR2: LGHNA, YSLEER. The CDR3 runs to 14 residues. V lost 0 bases to trimming and J lost 1 base, with 6 bases between them.

The chain employs TRBV5-1 and TRBJ1-6; 7 bases fit TRBD1. Germline-derived CDR1 and CDR2 are SGHRS and YFSETQ. The CDR3 is made up of 16 amino acids. The trim removed 2 bases at V and 7 bases at J, leaving 9 bases unmatched. CDR3 sequence reads: CASSLGPGQWNSPLHF. The CDR3 nucleotides read TGCGCCAGCAGCTTAGGCCCGGGACAGTGGAATTCACCCCTCCACTTT.

This clone was found once. The chain recombines TRBV2 with TRBJ2-5, with 12 positions matching TRBD2. Germline assignment: CDR1 SNHLY and CDR2 FYNNEI. The CDR3 runs to 21 residues. V was clipped by 2 bases and J by 2 bases; unmatched bases: 18. CDR3 amino acids: CASSEPSAPPTSGGIQETQYF. CDR3 coding DNA: TGTGCCAGCAGTGAACCCTCCGCCCCCCCTACTAGCGGGGGGATACAAGAGACCCAGTACTTC.

The chain joins TRBV11-2 to TRBJ1-1; D not certain. The germline V gene encodes CDR1 SGHAT and CDR2 FQNNGV. The V gene lost 2 bases and the J gene lost 7 bases, with 11 bases spanning the gap. The CDR3 totals 13 residues. As DNA, the CDR3 is TGTGCCAGCAGCTTAAACCAAAATATTGAAGCTTTCTTT. It yields the protein CASSLNQNIEAFF.

The gene calls are TRBV28 and TRBJ2-7, with 11 positions matching TRBD1. This CDR3 has 15 amino acids. Trimming at V came to 7 bases and at J to 3 bases, leaving 8 bases not matched to a gene. CDR1 and CDR2 from the germline V gene are MDHEN and SYDVKM. The CDR3 nucleotides read TGTGCCAGCACCTTATCCGGGACAGGGGGCTACGAGCAGTACTTC. Its protein is CASTLSGTGGYEQYF.

CDR3 bases: TGTGCCAGCAGTTACCGGGACAGAAATGGCTACACCTTC. Translation gives CASSYRDRNGYTF. The rearrangement uses TRBV6-2 or TRBV6-3 and TRBJ1-2; 7 nucleotides line up with TRBD1. The CDR3 contains 13 residues. Germline V CDR1 and CDR2: MNHEY, SVGEGT. The junction had 3 bases not matched to a gene; V was cut back by 2 bases and J by 6 bases.

The chain recombines TRBV27 with TRBJ2-3; the D gene could be TRBD1 or TRBD2 (5 bases each). V was cut by 6 bases and J by 6 bases, with 16 bases left in between. Looked up from germline, CDR1 is MNHEY and CDR2 is SMNVEV (reference sequence). The CDR3 totals 14 residues. The chain's CDR3 is CASRSGTSQDTQYF. The CDR3 DNA reads as TGTGCCAGCAGGTCCGGGACGTCCCAGGATACGCAGTATTTT.

This rearrangement joins TRBV5-8 to TRBJ2-4; D not resolved. Germline CDR1 and CDR2: SGHTS and YDEGEE. V was cut by 2 bases and J by 0 bases, with 9 bases left in between. This CDR3 has 15 residues. The CDR3 region is CASSFRILAKNIQYF. The CDR3 nucleotides read TGTGCCAGCAGCTTCCGGATTCTAGCCAAAAACATTCAGTACTTC. Full variable domain (missing parts from reference TRBV5-8 and TRBJ2-4): EAGVTQSPTHLIKTRGQQATLRCSPISGHTSVYWYQQALGLGLQFLLWYDEGEERNRGNFPPRFSGRQFPNYSSELNVNALELEDSALYLCASSFRILAKNIQYFGAGTRLSVL.

This clone appeared once. V gene TRBV30 combines with J gene TRBJ1-1, with TRBD1 identical over 11 bases. V lost 3 bases and J lost 5; bases outside the gene matches: 2. The CDR3 is 13 amino acids. Germline V gives CDR1 GTSNPN, CDR2 SVGIG (reference sequence). For the CDR3, the DNA is TGTGCCTGGAGCGGGACAGGGGGAACTGAAGCTTTCTTT. Translated: CAWSGTGGTEAFF. Full variable domain (remainder filled in from reference TRBV30 and TRBJ1-1): SQTIHQWPATLVQPVGSPLSLECTVEGTSNPNLYWYRQAAGRGLQLLFYSVGIGQISSEVPQNLSASRPQDRQFILSSKKLLLSDSGFYLCAWSGTGGTEAFFGQGTRLTVV.

This clone was picked up one time. The gene calls are TRBV25-1 and TRBJ1-2; tentative D call: TRBD1 (6 bases). Germline V gene lookup returns CDR1 MGHDK and CDR2 SYGVNS. CDR3 length: 13 amino acids. V was clipped by 5 bases and J by 7 bases, with 14 bases between them. CDR3 DNA: TGTGCCAGCAGTTACAGGGAAAGGGCTGGCTACACCTTC. The encoded protein is CASSYRERAGYTF.

CDR3 region: CASSQDSGVQPQHF. In nucleotides, the CDR3 is TGCGCCAGCAGCCAAGACTCGGGAGTTCAGCCCCAGCATTTT. The V and J genes are TRBV4-3 and TRBJ1-5; D remains ambiguous. Per germline, CDR1 LGHNA and CDR2 YSLEER. The CDR3 totals 14 residues. V lost 0 bases to trimming and J lost 6 bases, with 9 bases between them.

This clone was recorded once. The chain employs TRBV29-1 and TRBJ1-4; D gene ambiguous. V lost 4 bases to trimming and J lost 7 bases, with 10 bases between them. Germline-derived CDR1 and CDR2 are SQVTM and ANQGSEA. This CDR3 is built from 12 residues. CDR3 nucleotide sequence: TGCAGCGTTGGGAACCTGGGTGAAAAACTGTTTTTT. Protein product: CSVGNLGEKLFF. The entire variable domain, with the rest obtained from reference TRBV29-1 and TRBJ1-4, is as follows: SAVISQKPSRDICQRGTSLTIQCQVDSQVTMMFWYRQQPGQSLTLIATANQGSEATYESGFVIDKFPISRPNLTFSTLTVSNMSPEDSSIYLCSVGNLGEKLFFGSGTQLSVL.

This clone was counted a few times. The rearrangement joins TRBV7-9 to TRBJ2-7; 11 nucleotides line up with TRBD2. This CDR3 region has 17 residues. Germline-derived CDR1 and CDR2 are SEHNR and FQNEAQ (reference sequence). Trimming took 1 base from V and 1 from J; bases not matched to a gene: 6. The CDR3 bases are TGTGCCAGCAGCTTAGGAGAGGGACTAGCGGATTCCTACGAGCAGTACTTC. Its protein is CASSLGEGLADSYEQYF.

This clone has a single count. This chain links TRBV24-1 with TRBJ2-3; D gene uncertain. With 3 bases removed from V and 6 bases from J, the gap between germline ends came to 15 bases. CDR1 and CDR2 (germline): KGHDR, SFDVKD. The length of the CDR3 is 15 residues. The CDR3 bases are TGTGCCACCAGTGATCCTCCCCCGTACTCGGATACGCAGTATTTT. Protein product: CATSDPPPYSDTQYF.

V usage is TRBV4-1 and J usage is TRBJ1-5; 7 nucleotides line up with TRBD1. CDR1 is MGHRA, CDR2 YSYEKL, per germline. This CDR3 is built from 16 residues. V trimming: 1 base; J trimming: 6 bases; junction bases outside the gene matches: 9. The CDR3 nucleotides read TGCGCCAGCAGCCAAGGAATAACGAGGGGGCCTCAGCCCCAGCATTTT. This sequence encodes CASSQGITRGPQPQHF.

The V and J genes are TRBV7-9 and TRBJ2-3; D is uncertain. The CDR3 spans 11 residues. With 3 bases removed from V and 6 bases from J, the gap between germline ends came to 4 bases. Germline CDR1 and CDR2: SEHNR and FQNEAQ (reference sequence). DNA for the CDR3: TGTGCCAGCAGCTTTGGGGATACGCAGTATTTT. Amino acid sequence: CASSFGDTQYF.

The V gene is TRBV7-9, the J gene TRBJ2-1; TRBD1 matches at 7 bases. The junction had 3 bases not matched to a gene; V was cut back by 4 bases and J by 6 bases. CDR1 SEHNR and CDR2 FQNEAQ come from the germline V gene (reference sequence). This CDR3 spans 13 amino acids. The CDR3 region is CASSSGQSNEQFF. Written as DNA, the CDR3 is TGTGCCAGCAGCTCGGGACAGAGCAATGAGCAGTTCTTC.

The J gene is TRBJ1-1, the V gene TRBV19; tentative D call: TRBD1 (6 bases). In germline, CDR1 is LNHDA, CDR2 SQIVND (reference sequence). Trimming cost V 6 bases and J 1 base, with 15 bases left between them. The CDR3 totals 15 residues. DNA of the CDR3: TGTGCCAGTAGATGGCTATCGACAGGGAACACTGAAGCTTTCTTT. Its translation is CASRWLSTGNTEAFF.

This clone was counted only a few times. The rearrangement joins TRBV19 to TRBJ1-1, with a tentative D call TRBD1 (6 bases). The CDR3 has 15 amino acids. Germline loops: CDR1 LNHDA, CDR2 SQIVND (reference sequence). Trimming cost V 6 bases and J 5 bases, with 19 bases left between them. The CDR3 reads CASRRSGRGWTEAFF. Written as DNA, the CDR3 is TGTGCCAGTAGGAGGTCGGGAAGGGGGTGGACTGAAGCTTTCTTT.

V gene TRBV5-6 combines with J gene TRBJ2-1; unclear D gene. The germline CDR1 and CDR2 sequences are SGHDT and YYEEEE. V dropped 0 bases and J dropped 6 bases, with 10 bases sitting between them. The CDR3 totals 14 residues. The CDR3 sequence is CASSLGAQPNEQFF. The CDR3 DNA is TGTGCCAGCAGCTTGGGAGCGCAACCCAATGAGCAGTTCTTC.

This clone was found once. The rearrangement joins TRBV19 to TRBJ1-4; D unclear. The CDR3 extends over 14 amino acids. In germline, CDR1 is LNHDA, CDR2 SQIVND (reference sequence). V lost 5 bases to trimming and J lost 2 bases, with 9 bases between them. The CDR3 bases are TGTGCCAGTAGTCAGGCAAGGACTAATGAAAAACTGTTTTTT. Its translation is CASSQARTNEKLFF.

The V call is TRBV7-2, the J call TRBJ1-2; tentatively, D is TRBD1 (5 bases). V dropped 1 base and J dropped 2 bases, with 11 bases sitting between them. This CDR3 is 15 amino acids long. The germline V gene has CDR1 SGHTA and CDR2 FQGNSA. The CDR3 region is CASSLGQLGNYGYTF. For the CDR3, the DNA is TGTGCCAGCAGCTTAGGACAGCTGGGGAACTATGGCTACACCTTC.